Below are 10 T cell receptor beta chains sequenced from a single sample in a study of blood T cell repertoires in COVID-19. Profiling relied on immunoSEQ multiplex PCR, and the TCRdb table lists in-frame clones only, not all of them. This sample carries roughly 160,000 clones, about 88% of them seen once, and the ten largest clones take 5.5% to 8.5%. Sequenced: PBMCs or T cells enriched from blood (not recorded which). Every receptor here comes from a woman aged 45 to 65 who had recovered from COVID-19.

The CDR3 spells CATSDPPDNEQFF. The CDR3 nucleotides read TGTGCCACCAGTGATCCCCCAGACAATGAGCAGTTCTTC. This chain uses TRBV24-1 with TRBJ2-1; no definite D call. Trimming cost V 3 bases and J 5 bases, with 7 bases left between them. CDR3 length: 13 residues. CDR1 is KGHDR and CDR2 is SFDVKD in the germline V gene.

The chain combines TRBV2 with TRBJ2-7; possibly TRBD2 for D (5 bases). CDR1 is SNHLY, CDR2 FYNNEI, per germline. Trimming removed 1 base from V and 2 bases from J, with 12 bases in between. The CDR3 loop spans 15 amino acids. CDR3 nucleotide sequence: TGTGCCAGCAGTGAAGGGTCTGTGAGGGCCTACGAGCAGTACTTC. This gives the protein CASSEGSVRAYEQYF.

This clone was observed once. V is TRBV29-1 and J is TRBJ2-1, with 15 bases fitting TRBD2. The CDR3 consists of 19 residues. Germline CDR1 and CDR2: SQVTM and ANQGSEA. The V segment lost 6 bases and the J segment 0 bases; nucleotides outside the gene matches: 12. CDR3 residues: CSVADVRTSGRASYNEQFF. The DNA for the CDR3 is TGCAGCGTCGCTGACGTACGGACTAGCGGGAGGGCCTCCTACAATGAGCAGTTCTTC.

The V and J genes are TRBV5-8 and TRBJ2-3; TRBD1 matches 10 bases. The CDR3 runs 16 residues. With 0 bases clipped from V and 0 bases from J, the junction kept 1 base outside the gene matches. Germline-derived CDR1 and CDR2 are SGHTS and YDEGEE. The CDR3 protein is CASSLGQGASTDTQYF. CDR3 DNA: TGTGCCAGCAGCTTGGGACAGGGGGCTAGCACAGATACGCAGTATTTT.

V usage is TRBV7-9 and J usage is TRBJ2-7; D not certain. The germline V gene has CDR1 SEHNR and CDR2 FQNEAQ (reference sequence). The CDR3 consists of 16 residues. Trimming removed 5 bases at V and 4 bases at J, with 21 bases between. Here the CDR3 DNA reads TGTGCCAGCAGCCCCCCCAGGTCAGGCGATGGATACGAGCAGTACTTC. As protein: CASSPPRSGDGYEQYF.

V gene TRBV23-1 combines with J gene TRBJ2-7, with 10 bases matching TRBD1. TRBV23-1 is assigned to the ORF class and has an uncertain function. The CDR3 consists of 20 residues. With 5 bases clipped from V and 2 bases from J, the junction kept 21 bases outside the gene matches. The CDR3 loop is CASSLDGKTMGQGSTYEQYF. The CDR3 DNA is TGCGCCAGCAGTTTAGATGGGAAAACGATGGGACAGGGGAGCACCTACGAGCAGTACTTC.

The rearrangement links TRBV7-6 to TRBJ1-2; no firm D call. Germline lookup yields CDR1 SGHVS and CDR2 FNYEAQ. CDR3 length: 13 amino acids. The ends were cut back, 5 bases at V and 4 bases at J, with 11 bases in the middle. The CDR3 reads CASSPEPAYGYTF. DNA for the CDR3: TGTGCCAGCAGCCCAGAACCCGCCTATGGCTACACCTTC.

The rearrangement uses TRBV7-2 and TRBJ2-1, with 9 bases matching TRBD1. The J segment lost 7 bases and the V segment lost 2 bases, leaving 6 bases of the junction unmatched. The length of the CDR3 is 15 residues. Germline CDR1 and CDR2: SGHTA and FQGNSA. CDR3 DNA sequence: TGTGCCAGCAGCTTACGGATACAGGGGGCGAATGAGCAGTTCTTC. Protein product: CASSLRIQGANEQFF. Based on the CDR3 plus reference TRBV7-2 and TRBJ2-1, the full variable domain is GAGVSQSPSNKVTEKGKDVELRCDPISGHTALYWYRQSLGQGLEFLIYFQGNSAPDKSGLPSDRFSAERTGGSVSTLTIQRTQQEDSAVYLCASSLRIQGANEQFFGPGTRLTVL.

The chain is built from TRBV19 and TRBJ2-2, with 11 positions matching TRBD1. The germline gives CDR1 LNHDA, CDR2 SQIVND (reference sequence). The CDR3 runs to 15 residues. V shed 11 bases and J 7 bases; nucleotides not matched to a gene: 12. CDR3 amino acids: CASSNGQGAGGELFF. The DNA of the CDR3 is TGTGCCTCCTCGAACGGACAGGGGGCAGGCGGGGAGCTGTTTTTT.

The V gene is TRBV7-9, the J gene TRBJ2-3; a possible D gene is TRBD2 (6 bases). Germline CDR1 is SEHNR and CDR2 is FQNEAQ (reference sequence). The V and J ends lost 11 bases and 3 bases respectively, with 15 bases between them. CDR3 size: 13 residues. DNA of the CDR3: TGTGCCGGAGGAGGGCCCCGGACAGATACGCAGTATTTT. Protein sequence: CAGGGPRTDTQYF.